A single sample is the source of the 32 T cell receptor beta chains below, sequenced in a study of tissue T cells after allogeneic stem cell transplantation. Generated by immunoSEQ multiplex PCR, the TCRdb table keeps only in-frame clones and is missing some. The sample shows around 4,000 clones, approximately 50% of them seen only once. Time point of the sample: mouse harvest day 7 after allogeneic transplant. Tail vein injection delivered 10^7 T-cell-depleted bone marrow cells and 10^6 splenic CD5+ T cells. Input material: gut tissue. All receptors come from a female BALB/c mouse given C57BL/6 T cells with graft-versus-host disease after an allogeneic hematopoietic cell transplant.

This clone was detected only a few times. Genes and germline are mouse. The sequenced fragment ends 1 residue before the CDR3 boundary, so the rest is inferred from the germline J gene. The chain joins TRBV4 to TRBJ2-3, with a tentative D call TRBD2 (5 bases). CDR3 length: 13 amino acids. Trimming removed 4 bases from V and 2 bases from J, with 7 bases in between. The germline V gene encodes CDR1 LGHDT and CDR2 YNNKQL (reference sequence). The part of the CDR3 DNA that was read is TGTGCCAGCAGCTCGACTGTTGCAGAAACGCTGTAT. Translated, it gives CASSSTVAETLY. The CDR3 in full is CASSSTVAETLYF.

In its sample, this clone is medium-sized. Gene names are mouse gene names. The read terminates 1 residue before the CDR3 end, so the remaining end is supplied by the germline J gene. This specimen includes other DNA sequences encoding the same CDR3. This chain links TRBV3 with TRBJ2-7; D ambiguous. The V gene lost 4 bases and the J gene lost 0 bases, with 4 bases spanning the gap. The CDR3 has 12 amino acids. Germline CDR1 SNHLY, CDR2 FYNGKV (reference sequence). The sequenced CDR3 bases are TGTGCCAGCAGCTCCAGCTCCTATGAACAGTAC. Its translation: CASSSSSYEQY. The full CDR3 protein reads CASSSSSYEQYF.

With regard to this clone: All gene names here are mouse names. From the germline J gene comes the end of the CDR3, since the read stops 1 residue before it. The V and J genes are TRBV14 and TRBJ2-4; the match to TRBD2 covers 14 bases. The CDR3 has 15 amino acids. CDR1 and CDR2 (germline): SGHDT, FRDEAV. V was pared by 5 bases and J by 6 bases, with 5 bases of the junction left unmatched. CDR3 region: CASSRGLGGRNTLYF. The CDR3 bases that were read are TGTGCCAGCAGCCGGGGACTGGGGGGGCGTAACACCTTGTAC.

As to this clone: Any gene name here is a mouse gene name. The read halts 1 residue ahead of the CDR3 end, with the missing end drawn from the germline J gene. The V gene is TRBV12-2, the J gene TRBJ1-6; the match to TRBD1 covers 9 bases. TRBJ1-6 is designated an ORF whose function remains uncertain. Germline V lookup: CDR1 SGHLS, CDR2 HYDKME. The CDR3 has 16 residues. V lost 2 bases and J lost 7; bases outside the gene matches: 8. The part of the CDR3 DNA that was read is TGTGCCAGCTCTCCCTCCCTTACAGGGGGCAATTCGCCCCTCTAC. Translating gives CASSPSLTGGNSPLY. The full CDR3 is CASSPSLTGGNSPLYF.

This clone was picked up a small number of times. Gene names are mouse gene names. Coverage ceases 1 residue before the CDR3 finishes, and the germline J gene fills in the end. This chain joins TRBV1 and TRBJ2-7; 11 positions match TRBD1. The CDR3 length is 14 residues. The germline gives CDR1 NSQYPW, CDR2 LRSPGD (reference sequence). V lost 5 bases and J lost 2; bases outside the gene matches: 2. The CDR3 here is CTCSPGQGAYEQYF. CDR3 bases read: TGCACCTGCAGTCCGGGACAGGGGGCCTATGAACAGTAC.

This clone was seen more than once but under ten times. Gene names and germline match the mouse. The read ends 1 residue before the CDR3 terminus; that terminus is restored from the germline J gene. This chain connects TRBV31 to TRBJ2-1; D is possibly TRBD2 (5 bases). Trimming took off 0 bases at V and 1 base at J, with 7 bases between the two ends. The CDR3 runs 14 residues. CDR1 and CDR2 from the germline V gene are GKSSPN and SITVG. The part of the CDR3 DNA that was read is TGTGCCTGGAGTCTTTTGGGGAACTATGCTGAGCAGTTC. It is translated as CAWSLLGNYAEQF. The whole CDR3 sequence reads CAWSLLGNYAEQFF.

On this clone itself: Genes here carry mouse names. The sequenced fragment ends 1 residue before the CDR3 boundary, so the rest is inferred from the germline J gene. The same CDR3 is also encoded by other DNA sequences in this sample. The V gene is TRBV13-1, the J gene TRBJ2-1; D may correspond to TRBD1 or TRBD2 (5 bases each). This CDR3 is 14 amino acids long. V gave up 3 bases and J gave up 6 bases, with 13 bases separating them. From germline, CDR1 is NSHNY and CDR2 SYGAGN. Partial CDR3 DNA: TGTGCCAGCAGTGCCGGGACGGGGGTTGCTGAGCAGTTC. This translates into CASSAGTGVAEQF. Given in full, the CDR3 is CASSAGTGVAEQFF.

As concerns this clone: Germline and genes: mouse. The CDR3 is cut off 1 residue early in the read; its end comes from the germline J gene. V and J are TRBV26 and TRBJ1-1; tentatively, D is TRBD1 (6 bases). Germline V CDR1 and CDR2: KGHPV, FQNQEV (reference sequence). The CDR3 sequence is 13 residues long. Trimming left V 2 bases short and J 4 bases short, with 8 bases between. The CDR3 loop is CASSLGGRTEVFF. The DNA read from the CDR3 is TGTGCCAGCAGTCTGGGGGGGCGCACAGAAGTCTTC.

With respect to this clone: Mouse germline and gene names are used. Read sequence stops 1 residue before the CDR3 end, and the germline J gene provides the missing end. The chain recombines TRBV3 with TRBJ2-2; 10 positions agree with TRBD2. CDR1 is SNHLY, CDR2 FYNGKV, per germline (reference sequence). The CDR3 contains 16 residues. The trim removed 5 bases at V and 3 bases at J, leaving 6 bases unmatched. This CDR3 reads CASSVWGGAYTGQLYF. Partial CDR3 DNA: TGTGCCAGCAGCGTCTGGGGGGGCGCTTACACCGGGCAGCTCTAC.

Regarding this clone: All gene names here are mouse names. Coverage ceases 1 residue before the CDR3 finishes, and the germline J gene fills in the end. V usage is TRBV16 and J usage is TRBJ2-5; TRBD2 matches 7 bases. The CDR3 sequence is 12 residues long. Germline CDR1 is SGHSA and CDR2 is FRNQAP. Trimming cost V 6 bases and J 3 bases; bases outside gene matches: 0. Partial CDR3 DNA: TGTGCAAGCAGGGACTGGCAAGACACCCAGTAC. It translates to CASRDWQDTQY. The complete CDR3 sequence is CASRDWQDTQYF.

As to this clone: Genes and germline come from the mouse. The read ends 1 residue before the CDR3 terminus; that terminus is restored from the germline J gene. This chain joins TRBV2 and TRBJ2-7, with 9 bases fitting TRBD2. With 0 bases clipped from V and 7 bases from J, the junction kept 1 base outside the gene matches. Looked up from germline, CDR1 is LGHNA and CDR2 is YSYQKL. This CDR3 has 13 amino acids. The CDR3 loop reads CASSQDDWGEQYF. CDR3 DNA, as far as it was read: TGTGCCAGCAGCCAAGATGACTGGGGGGAACAGTAC.

Remarks on this clone: Genes and germline are mouse. Coverage ceases 1 residue before the CDR3 finishes, and the germline J gene fills in the end. The genes are TRBV3 and TRBJ1-4; TRBD1 is a possible D gene (6 bases). The V gene lost 1 base and the J gene lost 7 bases, with 10 bases spanning the gap. This CDR3 contains 14 residues. Germline values: CDR1 SNHLY, CDR2 FYNGKV (reference sequence). The CDR3 region is CASSLGGARERLFF. The DNA read from the CDR3 is TGTGCCAGCAGCTTAGGGGGGGCGCGCGAAAGATTATTT. Drawing the rest from reference TRBV3 and TRBJ1-4, the complete variable domain is GPKVLQIPSHQIIDMGQMVTLNCDPVSNHLYFYWYKQILGQQMEFLVNFYNGKVMEKSKLFKDQFSVERPDGSYFTLKIQPTALEDSAVYFCASSLGGARERLFFGHGTKLSVL.

Concerning this clone: Mouse names are used for the genes. From the germline J gene comes the end of the CDR3, since the read stops 1 residue before it. The J gene is TRBJ2-7, the V gene TRBV26; D not certain. The CDR3 length is 11 residues. V was pared by 0 bases and J by 7 bases, with 4 bases between. Looked up from germline, CDR1 is KGHPV and CDR2 is FQNQEV (reference sequence). This CDR3 reads CASSLSREQYF. The sequenced CDR3 bases are TGTGCCAGCAGTCTGTCGAGAGAACAGTAC.

Points on this clone: Each gene name is a mouse one. The sequenced fragment ends 1 residue before the CDR3 boundary, so the rest is inferred from the germline J gene. The V and J genes are TRBV26 and TRBJ2-5, with D hard to call. In germline, CDR1 is KGHPV, CDR2 FQNQEV (reference sequence). V was trimmed by 2 bases and J by 0 bases, leaving 6 bases between them. The CDR3 covers 14 residues. The sequenced CDR3 bases are TGTGCCAGCAGTCTGAGACGAAACCAAGACACCCAGTAC. As protein: CASSLRRNQDTQY. The whole CDR3 region reads CASSLRRNQDTQYF.

Concerning this clone itself: The gene symbols are mouse symbols. The read falls 1 residue short of the CDR3 end, and the missing part is taken from the germline J gene. The chain carries TRBV26 and TRBJ1-1, with TRBD1 as a possible D gene (5 bases). V lost 0 bases and J 3 bases, leaving 8 bases between the germline ends. CDR3 length: 14 residues. Germline V gene sequence: CDR1 KGHPV, CDR2 FQNQEV (reference sequence). CDR3 sequence: CASSLSRGDTEVFF. The covered CDR3 bases are TGTGCCAGCAGTCTGTCGAGGGGCGACACAGAAGTCTTC.

This clone was detected only a few times. The listed genes are named as in mouse. Read sequence stops 1 residue before the CDR3 end, and the germline J gene provides the missing end. The rearrangement joins TRBV1 to TRBJ1-1; perhaps TRBD1 as D (6 bases). The CDR3 covers 13 residues. Between the trimmed V and J ends, which lost 4 bases and 1 base, there was a span of 7 bases. CDR1 is NSQYPW and CDR2 is LRSPGD in the germline V gene (reference sequence). Incomplete CDR3 DNA: TGCACCTGCAGTGGGGGACAAAACACAGAAGTCTTC. As protein: CTCSGGQNTEVF. The CDR3, in full, reads CTCSGGQNTEVFF.

Details on this clone: The gene symbols are mouse symbols. The read is 1 residue too short to cover the CDR3 end, so that end is filled in from the germline J gene. The rearrangement links TRBV3 to TRBJ2-1, with D perhaps given as TRBD1 or TRBD2 (5 bases each). Trimming stripped 1 base from V and 7 bases from J, with 11 bases between. Germline-derived CDR1 and CDR2 are SNHLY and FYNGKV (reference sequence). The CDR3 runs 14 residues. The CDR3 sequence: CASSLDGARAEQFF. Incomplete CDR3 DNA: TGTGCCAGCAGCTTAGATGGGGCGAGGGCTGAGCAGTTC.

Worth noting for this clone: Gene names follow the mouse nomenclature. The read terminates 1 residue ahead of where the CDR3 ends, so the germline J gene completes it. The V and J genes are TRBV26 and TRBJ2-3, with D perhaps matching TRBD1 (6 bases). With 3 bases removed from V and 0 bases from J, the gap between germline ends came to 7 bases. CDR3 length: 14 residues. From germline, CDR1 is KGHPV and CDR2 FQNQEV (reference sequence). CDR3 DNA (partial): TGTGCCAGCAGTCTCGGGACAAGTGCAGAAACGCTGTAT. It encodes CASSLGTSAETLY. The complete CDR3 reads CASSLGTSAETLYF. Full variable domain (missing parts from reference TRBV26 and TRBJ2-3): NSKVIQTPRYLVKGQGQKAKMRCIPEKGHPVVFWYQQNKNNEFKFLINFQNQEVLQQIDMTEKRFSAECPSNSPCSLEIQSSEAGDSALYLCASSLGTSAETLYFGSGTRLTVL.

This clone was picked up one time. Germline and genes: mouse. The read is 1 residue too short to cover the CDR3 end, so that end is filled in from the germline J gene. V is TRBV26 and J is TRBJ2-4; D remains ambiguous. Germline assignment: CDR1 KGHPV and CDR2 FQNQEV (reference sequence). The CDR3 has 15 amino acids. Trimming removed 4 bases from V and 0 bases from J, with 11 bases in between. Incomplete CDR3 DNA: TGTGCCAGCAGTCGCCGGGGAGAGAGTCAAAACACCTTGTAC. Translated: CASSRRGESQNTLY. The entire CDR3 sequence reads CASSRRGESQNTLYF.

In its sample, this clone is medium-sized. Genes and germline are mouse. Read data end 1 residue before the CDR3 end; the end is taken from the germline J gene. The rearrangement joins TRBV15 to TRBJ2-1; 12 nucleotides match TRBD2. V trimming: 3 bases; J trimming: 5 bases; junction bases outside the gene matches: 2. Germline lookup yields CDR1 SGHND and CDR2 FRSKSL. The CDR3 loop spans 15 amino acids. CDR3 region: CASSFRDWGDAEQFF. The sequenced part of the CDR3 DNA is TGTGCCAGCAGTTTTAGGGACTGGGGGGATGCTGAGCAGTTC. Full variable domain (outside the CDR3, taken from reference TRBV15 and TRBJ2-1): DAGVTQTPRHEVAEKGQTIILKCEPVSGHNDLFWYRQTKIQGLELLSYFRSKSLMEDGGAFKDRFKAEMLNSSFSTLKIQPTEPKDSAVYLCASSFRDWGDAEQFFGPGTRLTVL.

Concerning this clone itself: Gene names refer to mouse genes. The CDR3 extends 1 residue past the end of the read, so its final part is completed from the germline J gene. The genes are TRBV16 and TRBJ2-5; the match to TRBD2 covers 9 bases. After removal of 3 bases from V and 3 bases from J, the junction contained 4 bases not matched to a gene. The germline CDR1 and CDR2 sequences are SGHSA and FRNQAP. The CDR3 covers 15 residues. The sequenced part of the CDR3 DNA is TGTGCAAGCAGCTTTCGCTGGGGGGGGCAAGACACCCAGTAC. This gives the protein CASSFRWGGQDTQY. In full, the CDR3 is CASSFRWGGQDTQYF.

This clone was seen only once. The genes and germline here are from mouse. The missing CDR3 end, 1 residue past where the read stops, is filled in from the germline J gene. The chain combines TRBV1 with TRBJ2-2; TRBD1 matches 7 bases. V was pared by 4 bases and J by 4 bases, with 9 bases of the junction left unmatched. CDR1 is NSQYPW, CDR2 LRSPGD, per germline (reference sequence). CDR3 length: 16 residues. The CDR3 bases that were read are TGCACCTGCAGTGGACAGGGAGGTCGCGCCACCGGGCAGCTCTAC. It is translated as CTCSGQGGRATGQLY. The full CDR3 protein reads CTCSGQGGRATGQLYF.

This clone was picked up a small number of times. Germline and genes here are mouse. Coverage ceases 1 residue before the CDR3 finishes, and the germline J gene fills in the end. The chain carries TRBV14 and TRBJ1-6; 7 bases map to TRBD1. TRBJ1-6 is labeled an ORF, and its function is uncertain. V lost 3 bases to trimming and J lost 8 bases; unmatched junction nucleotides: 2. The CDR3 covers 13 residues. Germline V lookup: CDR1 SGHDT, CDR2 FRDEAV. Incomplete CDR3 DNA: TGTGCCAGCAGTTCGGGACAGTATTCGCCCCTCTAC. It codes for CASSSGQYSPLY. In full, the CDR3 reads CASSSGQYSPLYF.

As regards this clone: Mouse germline and gene names are used. CDR3 residues: CASSLGGRGVFF. The DNA read from the CDR3 is TGTGCCAGCAGTCTCGGGGGGCGCGGAGTCTTC. V gene TRBV26 combines with J gene TRBJ1-1; D perhaps matches TRBD1 (6 bases). The read falls 1 residue short of the CDR3 end, and the missing part is taken from the germline J gene. The CDR3 has 12 amino acids. CDR1 KGHPV and CDR2 FQNQEV come from the germline V gene (reference sequence). Trimming took off 3 bases at V and 10 bases at J, with 12 bases between the two ends.

This clone is labeled as medium-sized (0.01 to 0.1%). Each gene name is a mouse one. CDR3 sequence reads: CASSFSRGISNERLFF. CDR3 bases read: TGTGCCAGCAGCTTTAGTCGGGGAATTTCCAACGAAAGATTATTT. The J gene is TRBJ1-4, the V gene TRBV3; D is undetermined. The read falls 1 residue short of the CDR3 end, and the missing part is taken from the germline J gene. The CDR3 spans 16 residues. CDR1 SNHLY and CDR2 FYNGKV come from the germline V gene (reference sequence). Trimming pared 3 bases from V and 0 bases from J, leaving 11 bases between.

With regard to this clone: Gene labels here are mouse ones. The CDR3 end is not reached by the read, which stops 1 residue before it; the germline J gene fills it in. The rearrangement links TRBV4 to TRBJ2-5, with 13 bases lining up with TRBD2. The germline CDR1 and CDR2 sequences are LGHDT and YNNKQL (reference sequence). The J segment lost 6 bases and the V segment lost 5 bases, leaving 5 bases of the junction unmatched. This CDR3 is built from 15 residues. CDR3 bases read: TGTGCCAGCAGCGGGGACTGGGGGGGAGCGGACACCCAGTAC. It encodes CASSGDWGGADTQY. The full CDR3 sequence reads CASSGDWGGADTQYF.

In this sample, this clone turned up once. Genes and germline come from the mouse. From the germline J gene comes the end of the CDR3, since the read stops 1 residue before it. The rearrangement joins TRBV4 to TRBJ2-7; 8 bases are shared with TRBD1. Germline assignment: CDR1 LGHDT and CDR2 YNNKQL (reference sequence). The CDR3 totals 12 residues. With V trimmed by 6 bases and J by 4 bases, 2 bases remained unmatched. CDR3 DNA, as far as it was read: TGTGCCAGCAGTGGACAGGGTTATGAACAGTAC. Translation gives CASSGQGYEQY. The full CDR3 protein is CASSGQGYEQYF.

Worth noting for this clone: Mouse gene names apply. The read gets to within 1 residue of the CDR3 end, and the germline J gene fills in the rest. This sequence joins TRBV29 and TRBJ1-6; D uncertain. TRBJ1-6 belongs to the ORF category, with a function that is uncertain. The CDR3 has 13 amino acids. Between the trimmed V and J ends, which lost 5 bases and 5 bases, there was a span of 7 bases. The germline gives CDR1 MSHET, CDR2 SYDVDS. Partial CDR3 DNA: TGTGCTAGCAGTCAGGATAATAATTCGCCCCTCTAC. Its translation is CASSQDNNSPLY. The CDR3 in full is CASSQDNNSPLYF.

Only one count was recorded for this clone. All gene names here are mouse names. The CDR3 end falls 1 residue outside the read, so it is completed with the germline J gene. The chain combines TRBV4 with TRBJ2-3; 10 bases align to TRBD2. CDR1 is LGHDT, CDR2 YNNKQL, per germline (reference sequence). V trimming: 4 bases; J trimming: 3 bases; junction bases outside the gene matches: 1. The CDR3 runs to 14 residues. The sequenced CDR3 bases are TGTGCCAGCAGCTTGGGACTGGGGGCAGAAACGCTGTAT. Its protein product is CASSLGLGAETLY. The whole CDR3 sequence is CASSLGLGAETLYF.

Concerning this clone itself: Germline and genes here are mouse. The read ends 1 residue before the CDR3 terminus; that terminus is restored from the germline J gene. This chain links TRBV26 with TRBJ2-4; tentative D call: TRBD1 (6 bases). Germline loops: CDR1 KGHPV, CDR2 FQNQEV (reference sequence). V lost 4 bases and J lost 2, with 10 bases in between. The CDR3 extends over 14 amino acids. The part of the CDR3 DNA that was read is TGTGCCAGCAGTCCCTACAGGGCTCAAAACACCTTGTAC. This sequence encodes CASSPYRAQNTLY. The whole CDR3 region reads CASSPYRAQNTLYF.

Concerning this clone itself: The genes and germline here are from mouse. The read ends 1 residue early relative to the CDR3; the germline J gene fills the gap. This chain joins TRBV23 and TRBJ1-1; whether TRBD1, the table's D call, matches the DNA was not checked. Germline CDR1 is KGHTA and CDR2 is FQNQQP. The CDR3 sequence is 15 residues long. Incomplete CDR3 DNA: TGCTCCAGCAGTCAACTGCAGGGAGGAGACACAGAAGTCTTC. Amino acid sequence: CSSSQLQGGDTEVF. The CDR3 in full is CSSSQLQGGDTEVFF.

Points on this clone: The gene symbols are mouse symbols. The CDR3: CSSSRDRGLDTQYF. The CDR3 DNA, read in part, is TGCTCCAGCAGTAGGGACAGGGGGCTTGACACCCAGTAC. The chain combines TRBV23 with TRBJ2-5; the table's TRBD1 call for D was not verified on the DNA. Read coverage stops 1 residue before the CDR3 terminus; the germline J gene supplies the remainder. This CDR3 has 14 residues. The germline gives CDR1 KGHTA, CDR2 FQNQQP.